A single sample gave rise to the 13 T cell receptor beta chains below, sequenced in a study of control samples from healthy donors and cancer patients. The assay was immunoSEQ multiplex PCR, and TCRdb's table has in-frame clones only and misses some. The sample comprises 150,000 to 200,000 clones, over 85% of which are singletons, and more than 1.2% rests with the top ten. Source material: blood. The receptors were sampled from a man aged 18 to 29 in good health.

This clone appeared a single time. The same CDR3 can be traced to other DNA sequences in this sample. The chain combines TRBV5-1 with TRBJ1-1; the D gene is possibly TRBD1 (5 bases). V dropped 0 bases and J dropped 1 base, with 7 bases sitting between them. The germline V gene encodes CDR1 SGHRS and CDR2 YFSETQ. This CDR3 is 14 amino acids long. This chain's CDR3 is CASSLDGGNTEAFF. The DNA of the CDR3 is TGCGCCAGCAGCTTGGACGGGGGGAACACTGAAGCTTTCTTT. Drawing the rest from reference TRBV5-1 and TRBJ1-1, the complete variable domain is KAGVTQTPRYLIKTRGQQVTLSCSPISGHRSVSWYQQTPGQGLQFLFEYFSETQRNKGNFPGRFSGRQFSNSRSEMNVSTLELGDSALYLCASSLDGGNTEAFFGQGTRLTVV.

This clone was found once. This rearrangement joins TRBV10-3 to TRBJ2-2; 10 nucleotides align to TRBD1. CDR1 and CDR2 from the germline V gene are ENHRY and SYGVKD. Trimming removed 4 bases from V and 0 bases from J; junction bases left unmatched: 2. The length of the CDR3 is 16 residues. CDR3 nucleotides: TGTGCCATCAGTGGGACAGGGGGATCGAACACCGGGGAGCTGTTTTTT. This translates into CAISGTGGSNTGELFF.

The rearrangement links TRBV5-1 to TRBJ1-2, with D possibly being TRBD1 (6 bases). The V gene's germline CDR1 is SGHRS and CDR2 YFSETQ. The V end was cut by 3 bases, the J end by 4 bases, with 10 bases between. The CDR3 spans 13 residues. CDR3 protein: CASSSDSSYGYTF. The CDR3 DNA sequence: TGCGCCAGCAGCTCGGACAGCTCCTATGGCTACACCTTC. Full variable domain (outside the CDR3, taken from reference TRBV5-1 and TRBJ1-2): KAGVTQTPRYLIKTRGQQVTLSCSPISGHRSVSWYQQTPGQGLQFLFEYFSETQRNKGNFPGRFSGRQFSNSRSEMNVSTLELGDSALYLCASSSDSSYGYTFGSGTRLTVV.

The chain uses TRBV5-1 and TRBJ2-3, with D tentatively TRBD1 (5 bases). The V and J ends lost 0 bases and 4 bases respectively, with 9 bases between them. CDR3 length: 14 amino acids. In germline, CDR1 is SGHRS, CDR2 YFSETQ. CDR3 in amino acids: CASSLGGHPDTQYF. CDR3 nucleotide sequence: TGCGCCAGCAGCTTGGGAGGACACCCAGATACGCAGTATTTT.

This clone was counted only a few times. The chain recombines TRBV2 with TRBJ2-1; the D is unclear. V was pared by 7 bases and J by 0 bases, with 10 bases between. The CDR3 covers 14 residues. Germline assignment: CDR1 SNHLY and CDR2 FYNNEI. DNA of the CDR3: TGTGCCAGCATAGCTGATAGCTCCTACAATGAGCAGTTCTTC. This codes for CASIADSSYNEQFF.

The chain combines TRBV6-5 with TRBJ2-7; 11 bases align to TRBD2. Unmatched junction bases numbered 2, after V lost 7 bases and J lost 0 bases. CDR1 and CDR2 (germline): MNHEY, SVGAGI. The CDR3 has 14 residues. The CDR3 protein is CASILAGGSYEQYF. The CDR3 nucleotides read TGTGCCAGCATCCTAGCGGGGGGCTCCTACGAGCAGTACTTC.

The chain recombines TRBV14 with TRBJ2-1, with D unclear. Germline V gene lookup returns CDR1 SGHDN and CDR2 FVKESK. The CDR3 is 14 residues long. Deletions cut 1 base from V and 12 bases from J, with 16 bases between. The CDR3: CASSQGDGSIGQFF. DNA of the CDR3: TGTGCCAGCAGCCAAGGAGATGGGTCAATCGGGCAGTTCTTC.

This chain connects TRBV6-5 to TRBJ2-7; 9 bases map to TRBD1. Germline CDR1 MNHEY, CDR2 SVGAGI. CDR3 length: 14 residues. J was trimmed by 0 bases and V by 10 bases; bases with no gene match: 7. The CDR3 loop reads CATEAGQGSYEQYF. CDR3 nucleotides: TGTGCCACCGAAGCGGGACAGGGCTCCTACGAGCAGTACTTC.

The chain is built from TRBV9 and TRBJ2-4; D is possibly TRBD1 (5 bases). From germline, CDR1 is SGDLS and CDR2 YYNGEE. This CDR3 has 14 amino acids. V was pared by 3 bases and J by 8 bases, with 15 bases between. The CDR3 sequence is CASSAFPSGYIQYF. The CDR3 nucleotides are TGTGCCAGCAGCGCTTTCCCCTCAGGGTACATTCAGTACTTC.

Remarks on this clone: The junction does not match germline at one end; this may be a read error. The chain recombines TRBV4-1 with TRBJ2-1, with 7 nucleotides matching TRBD1. Germline loops: CDR1 MGHRA, CDR2 YSYEKL. The CDR3 extends over 12 amino acids. This CDR3 reads CASSRDRDSRIF. The CDR3 DNA is TGCGCCAGCAGCCGGGACCGGGACAGCCGTATCTTC.

V usage is TRBV5-5 and J usage is TRBJ2-7; 9 nucleotides align to TRBD1. The germline CDR1 and CDR2 sequences are SGHKS and YYEKEE (reference sequence). The CDR3 length is 14 residues. V was pared by 1 base and J by 5 bases, with 4 bases of the junction left unmatched. CDR3 residues: CASSLPDRGDEQYF. In nucleotides, the CDR3 is TGTGCCAGCAGCTTGCCGGACAGGGGTGACGAGCAGTACTTC.

The chain uses TRBV19 and TRBJ1-5, with 8 bases aligning to TRBD1. CDR1 and CDR2 from the germline V gene are LNHDA and SQIVND (reference sequence). V lost 6 bases and J lost 1; bases outside the gene matches: 8. CDR3 length: 16 residues. Here the CDR3 DNA reads TGTGCCAGTAGCCGCGACAGGGGAGAGAGCAATCAGCCCCAGCATTTT. Its protein product is CASSRDRGESNQPQHF.

This rearrangement joins TRBV3-1 (or the pseudogene TRBV3-2) to TRBJ1-3, with 7 bases lining up with TRBD1. Looked up from germline, CDR1 is LGHDT and CDR2 is YNNKEL (reference sequence). Germline trimming cut 4 bases from V and 3 bases from J; bases unmatched to any gene: 15. The CDR3 covers 18 residues. The CDR3: CASSPRRQGGVRGNTIYF. The CDR3 nucleotides are TGTGCCAGCAGCCCCCGAAGACAGGGTGGAGTTCGTGGAAACACCATATATTTT.